This TCR beta chain was identified during a study of radiotherapy plus CTLA-4 blockade in lung cancer. Data came from immunoSEQ multiplex PCR; TCRdb stores just in-frame clones and leaves some out. In the table there are roughly 110,000 clones, approximately 81% of which are singletons. It was focal radiation plus CTLA-4 blockade with ipilimumab that patients with chemo-refractory metastatic non-small-cell lung cancer received. The TCR comes from a human donor with non-small cell lung cancer that progressed on radiotherapy plus ipilimumab. Some clones in this sample may be carry-over from other donors' samples. This sample comprised peripheral blood, obtained from a patient treated with radiotherapy plus ipilimumab.

The CDR3 here is CASSDGETQYF. The CDR3 DNA reads as TGTGCCAGCAGCGACGGGGAGACCCAGTACTTC. The chain joins TRBV13 to TRBJ2-5; D gene uncertain. The CDR3 sequence is 11 residues long. Germline CDR1 is PRHDT and CDR2 is FYEKMQ (reference sequence). Trimming left V 5 bases short and J 5 bases short, with 6 bases between.